Below, 8 T cell receptor beta chains from the same sample are listed, as sequenced in a study of response to subunit inactivated influenza vaccine. In TCRdb, the RT-PCR reads were re-called with MiXCR into one record per CDR3 protein. The data show about 700,000 distinct CDR3 sequences, roughly 14% seen once. Sequenced material: PBMCs from blood, taken around 14 days before vaccination. The receptors shown here come from a man aged 50 to 60 who received an inactivated influenza vaccine.

This clonotype was counted only a few times. The rearrangement links TRBV6-2 or TRBV6-3 to TRBJ1-1, with 9 bases lining up with TRBD1. Germline trimming cut 5 bases from V and 1 base from J; bases unmatched to any gene: 5. CDR1 and CDR2 (germline): MNHEY, SVGEGT. The CDR3 covers 15 residues. The CDR3 loop is CASSKGQGKNTEAFF. The CDR3 nucleotides are TGTGCCAGCAGTAAGGGACAGGGCAAGAACACTGAAGCTTTCTTT.

This chain links TRBV20-1 with TRBJ2-5; D may be TRBD1 or TRBD2 (5 bases each). The CDR3 extends over 13 amino acids. Germline V gene lookup returns CDR1 DFQATT and CDR2 SNEGSKA (reference sequence). DNA of the CDR3: TGCTCCGGGGCGCGGAACCTCCAAGAGACCCAGTACTTC. Translation gives CSGARNLQETQYF.

This clonotype was detected only a few times. V and J are TRBV2 and TRBJ2-1; D remains unclear. Germline V gives CDR1 SNHLY, CDR2 FYNNEI. The V and J ends lost 6 bases and 7 bases respectively, with 13 bases between them. The CDR3 contains 13 residues. CDR3 DNA sequence: TGTGCCAGCAGAAATAGAATTGGGAATGAGCAGTTCTTC. Translating it yields CASRNRIGNEQFF.

This chain uses TRBV5-1 with TRBJ2-7, with 7 bases that match TRBD2. After removal of 4 bases from V and 3 bases from J, the junction contained 7 bases not matched to a gene. The CDR3 consists of 14 residues. Germline lookup yields CDR1 SGHRS and CDR2 YFSETQ. CDR3 sequence reads: CASSPVSSGYEQYF. The DNA of the CDR3 is TGCGCCAGCAGCCCGGTTTCTAGCGGCTACGAGCAGTACTTC.

CDR3 sequence reads: CASSSGTGGSDEQYF. For the CDR3, the DNA is TGTGCCAGCAGCTCCGGGACAGGGGGTTCGGACGAGCAGTACTTC. This rearrangement joins TRBV25-1 to TRBJ2-7, with TRBD1 identical over 11 bases. Germline lookup yields CDR1 MGHDK and CDR2 SYGVNS. The V gene end was trimmed by 6 bases and the J gene end by 5 bases; junction bases not matched to a gene: 9. The CDR3 spans 15 residues.

The rearrangement joins TRBV7-8 to TRBJ2-1, with TRBD2 matching 9 bases. V was clipped by 6 bases and J by 9 bases; unmatched bases: 12. Germline V gene lookup returns CDR1 SGHVS and CDR2 FQNEAQ. There are 15 residues in the CDR3. The CDR3 region has the DNA TGTGCCAGCAGGTCCTTTAGCGGGAGAGAGGGTGAGCAGTTCTTC. Its translation: CASRSFSGREGEQFF.

The chain carries TRBV2 and TRBJ2-1; TRBD1 or TRBD2 may be the D gene (5 bases each). Germline-derived CDR1 and CDR2 are SNHLY and FYNNEI. The CDR3 spans 14 residues. V lost 6 bases, J lost 6 bases, and 15 bases lay in between. The chain's CDR3 is CASRQSGTANEQFF. For the CDR3, the DNA is TGTGCCAGCAGACAATCCGGGACGGCCAATGAGCAGTTCTTC.

The J gene is TRBJ1-1, the V gene TRBV5-1; 8 bases align to TRBD1. Looked up from germline, CDR1 is SGHRS and CDR2 is YFSETQ. Unmatched junction bases numbered 11, after V lost 4 bases and J lost 6 bases. This CDR3 has 15 amino acids. Written as DNA, the CDR3 is TGCGCCAGCAGCGTTACTGAGACAGGGGTTTCTGAAGCTTTCTTT. Its translation is CASSVTETGVSEAFF.